This passage covers 32 T cell receptor beta chains from one sample sequenced in a study of CD8 T cells in ankylosing spondylitis. A single record per CDR3 protein comes from TCRdb applying MiXCR to the 5' RACE reads. The sample carries about 200,000 distinct CDR3 sequences, roughly 13% recorded once. The sample comprised blood, either unsorted or a sorted T cell fraction (not recorded which). All receptors come from a male donor with ankylosing spondylitis or in good health (not recorded which).

V is TRBV27 and J is TRBJ2-3; D is uncertain. The CDR3 is made up of 15 amino acids. The V gene lost 4 bases and the J gene lost 1 base, with 12 bases spanning the gap. The V gene's germline CDR1 is MNHEY and CDR2 SMNVEV (reference sequence). CDR3: CASSSLVHRTDTQYF. The CDR3 DNA reads as TGTGCCAGCAGTTCCCTGGTTCATCGCACAGATACGCAGTATTTT.

The chain combines TRBV25-1 with TRBJ2-1, with 7 bases that match TRBD2. From germline, CDR1 is MGHDK and CDR2 SYGVNS. V dropped 5 bases and J dropped 1; count of bases not matched to a gene: 5. CDR3 length: 15 residues. The CDR3 nucleotides are TGTGCCAGCAGTAGGGAGGGAGGGTCCTACAATGAGCAGTTCTTC. Protein: CASSREGGSYNEQFF.

This clonotype showed up just a few times. The chain carries TRBV12-3 or TRBV12-4 and TRBJ1-1, with no clear D. This CDR3 contains 14 residues. The V end was cut by 6 bases, the J end by 4 bases, with 15 bases between. The CDR3 nucleotides are TGTGCCAGCAGGCTGGACGGGGTCGGCACTGAAGCTTTCTTT. Translation: CASRLDGVGTEAFF.

This chain links TRBV23-1 with TRBJ2-7; D gene uncertain. TRBV23-1 carries the ORF label, with uncertain function. Trimming removed 6 bases at V and 1 base at J, with 13 bases between. The CDR3 runs to 14 residues. Here the CDR3 reads CASSETDYSYEQYF. In DNA, the CDR3 is TGCGCCAGCAGCGAAACAGATTATTCCTACGAGCAGTACTTC.

The rearrangement uses TRBV5-5 and TRBJ1-1; 12 bases agree with TRBD1. This CDR3 is 14 amino acids long. V lost 4 bases and J lost 10; bases outside the gene matches: 8. Germline CDR1 and CDR2: SGHKS and YYEKEE (reference sequence). This chain's CDR3 is CASSGTGGYDGAFF. In nucleotides, the CDR3 is TGTGCCAGCAGCGGGACAGGGGGCTATGATGGAGCTTTCTTT.

CDR3 DNA: TGCGCCAGCAGCTTGGGGGACAGGGGGGTGAACACTGAAGCTTTCTTT. It specifies CASSLGDRGVNTEAFF. The rearrangement links TRBV5-1 to TRBJ1-1; 11 positions agree with TRBD1. Looked up from germline, CDR1 is SGHRS and CDR2 is YFSETQ. Trimming removed 0 bases from V and 0 bases from J; junction bases left unmatched: 1. This CDR3 is 16 amino acids long.

The V call is TRBV10-3, the J call TRBJ2-7; 12 positions match TRBD2. In germline, CDR1 is ENHRY, CDR2 SYGVKD. J gave up 5 bases and V 2 bases, and 4 bases lay outside the gene matches. The CDR3 is 15 amino acids. DNA for the CDR3: TGTGCCATCAGTGAGAAGACTAGCGGGAGCCACGAGCAGTACTTC. Its translation: CAISEKTSGSHEQYF.

The genes are TRBV9 and TRBJ2-5; TRBD2 aligns across 7 bases. Trimming removed 4 bases from V and 5 bases from J; junction bases left unmatched: 5. This CDR3 comprises 13 residues. Germline V gene data show CDR1 as SGDLS and CDR2 as YYNGEE. The chain's CDR3 is CASSPWGGETQYF. The CDR3 DNA reads as TGTGCCAGCAGCCCGTGGGGAGGGGAGACCCAGTACTTC.

This CDR3 reads CASSRPQGGKAKNIQYF. The CDR3 DNA sequence: TGTGCCAGCAGTCGTCCCCAGGGGGGCAAGGCCAAAAACATTCAGTACTTC. The V and J genes are TRBV9 and TRBJ2-4, with D possibly TRBD1 on 7 matching bases. The CDR3 length is 17 residues. Per the germline V gene, CDR1 is SGDLS and CDR2 is YYNGEE. V shed 5 bases and J shed 1 base, with 19 bases lying between them.

This clonotype came up a few times. V is TRBV30 and J is TRBJ2-7; no reliable D call. There are 11 residues in the CDR3. Trimming pared 8 bases from V and 5 bases from J, leaving 13 bases between. The germline V gene has CDR1 GTSNPN and CDR2 SVGIG (reference sequence). The DNA of the CDR3 is TGTGCCGGCCAAGGGCCCCACGAGCAGTACTTC. It codes for CAGQGPHEQYF.

J is TRBJ2-7 and V is TRBV21-1; TRBD1 is taken as the D call from the table, unchecked against the DNA. TRBV21-1 is a pseudogene segment. There are 14 residues in the CDR3. The CDR3 DNA is TGTGCCAGCAGCAAAGACAGGGATGACTACGAGCAGTACTTC. This gives the protein CASSKDRDDYEQYF.

This clonotype showed up just a few times. The rearrangement uses TRBV27 and TRBJ2-2; no firm D call. The germline V and J ends were trimmed by 0 bases and 2 bases, with 13 bases remaining between them. There are 17 residues in the CDR3. Germline CDR1 reads MNHEY; CDR2 reads SMNVEV (reference sequence). DNA for the CDR3: TGTGCCAGCAGTTTATCGATTGGTCTGGTCAACACCGGGGAGCTGTTTTTT. Amino acid sequence: CASSLSIGLVNTGELFF.

The chain couples TRBV4-1 to TRBJ2-3, with 13 nucleotides matching TRBD2. Trimming removed 4 bases from V and 5 bases from J; junction bases left unmatched: 3. The CDR3 runs to 15 residues. Germline-derived CDR1 and CDR2 are MGHRA and YSYEKL. The DNA for the CDR3 is TGCGCCAGCAGCCGGACTAGCGGGAGCCAAGATACGCAGTATTTT. This gives the protein CASSRTSGSQDTQYF.

Ten or more counts support this clonotype. The chain joins TRBV11-3 to TRBJ2-3; the match to TRBD2 covers 7 bases. J gave up 5 bases and V 4 bases, and 6 bases lay outside the gene matches. Germline V gene data show CDR1 as SGHNT and CDR2 as YENEEA. The CDR3 is made up of 14 amino acids. The CDR3 DNA reads as TGTGCCAGCAGCTCGCCAACTAGCGAAGATACGCAGTATTTT. It is translated as CASSSPTSEDTQYF.

This clonotype was seen a few times. The gene calls are TRBV6-1 and TRBJ1-1; the D is unclear. Trimming shortened V by 4 bases and J by 0 bases, and 15 bases separated the two germline ends. Looked up from germline, CDR1 is MNHNS and CDR2 is SASEGT. CDR3 length: 16 amino acids. The CDR3 nucleotides read TGTGCCAGCAGTGGGAAGACAACCGCATTGAACACTGAAGCTTTCTTT. It translates to CASSGKTTALNTEAFF.

V usage is TRBV5-1 and J usage is TRBJ2-3; 7 positions match TRBD1. Looked up from germline, CDR1 is SGHRS and CDR2 is YFSETQ. The CDR3 contains 17 residues. J lost 0 bases, V lost 4 bases, and 11 bases had no gene match. The CDR3 region has the DNA TGCGCCAGCAGCCCCGGACAGGCCACTGCGAGCACAGATACGCAGTATTTT. This encodes CASSPGQATASTDTQYF.

This clonotype occurred many times. V is TRBV4-1 and J is TRBJ2-7; weak D call: TRBD2 (5 bases). Trimming left V 4 bases short and J 5 bases short, with 12 bases between. CDR3 length: 13 residues. CDR1 and CDR2 (germline): MGHRA, YSYEKL. As DNA, the CDR3 is TGCGCCAGCAGCCGACTAACTAGAAACGAGCAGTACTTC. Its protein product is CASSRLTRNEQYF.

The J gene is TRBJ2-7, the V gene TRBV5-1; no firm D call. This CDR3 contains 15 residues. V lost 0 bases and J lost 0, with 10 bases in between. Germline CDR1 SGHRS, CDR2 YFSETQ. The CDR3 coding sequence is TGCGCCAGCAGCTTGGGACCGCGGATCTCCTACGAGCAGTACTTC. Protein sequence: CASSLGPRISYEQYF.

The chain recombines TRBV25-1 with TRBJ2-7; TRBD2 is a possible D gene (7 bases). This CDR3 comprises 14 residues. V was pared by 6 bases and J by 2 bases, with 14 bases between. Germline loops: CDR1 MGHDK, CDR2 SYGVNS. The CDR3 coding sequence is TGTGCCAGCAGGCCGGGGGGCGAGACCTACGAGCAGTACTTC. It yields the protein CASRPGGETYEQYF.

This clonotype was counted between two and nine times. J is TRBJ2-5 and V is TRBV2; 7 nucleotides match TRBD1. Germline V gene data show CDR1 as SNHLY and CDR2 as FYNNEI. This CDR3 spans 15 amino acids. Germline trimming cut 2 bases from V and 5 bases from J; bases unmatched to any gene: 8. Here the CDR3 reads CASSELVGGGETQYF. DNA of the CDR3: TGTGCCAGCAGTGAATTGGTAGGGGGCGGTGAGACCCAGTACTTC.

This clonotype came up a few times. The rearrangement links TRBV29-1 to TRBJ2-7; D is unresolved. This CDR3 has 13 residues. Trimming left V 4 bases short and J 0 bases short, with 10 bases between. Germline lookup yields CDR1 SQVTM and CDR2 ANQGSEA. As DNA, the CDR3 is TGCAGCGTTGCAGCAAACAGCTCCTACGAGCAGTACTTC. Encoded protein: CSVAANSSYEQYF.

The chain uses TRBV20-1 and TRBJ2-7; a possible D gene is TRBD2 (5 bases). The CDR3 contains 14 residues. V was cut by 0 bases and J by 1 base, with 10 bases left in between. Germline CDR1 and CDR2: DFQATT and SNEGSKA (reference sequence). CDR3 protein: CSARDLGVSYEQYF. The CDR3 DNA reads TGCAGTGCTAGAGATTTGGGAGTTTCCTACGAGCAGTACTTC.

This clonotype has more than one count but fewer than ten. V and J are TRBV11-1 and TRBJ2-1; no reliable D call. Germline lookup yields CDR1 SGHAT and CDR2 FQDESV (reference sequence). This CDR3 has 11 residues. V was cut by 1 base and J by 10 bases, with 5 bases left in between. The CDR3 DNA reads as TGTGCCAGCAGCTTAGGTCGGGAGCAGTTCTTC. Its translation: CASSLGREQFF.

A few counts support this clonotype. The genes are TRBV20-1 and TRBJ2-1; D perhaps matches TRBD2 (6 bases). Between the trimmed V and J ends, which lost 6 bases and 10 bases, there was a span of 13 bases. This CDR3 spans 11 amino acids. From germline, CDR1 is DFQATT and CDR2 SNEGSKA (reference sequence). As DNA, the CDR3 is TGCAGTGCGCATGCGGGATTCGAGCAGTTCTTC. Residues: CSAHAGFEQFF.

The chain carries TRBV4-2 and TRBJ2-5; 13 bases fit TRBD2. The CDR3 runs to 16 residues. V gave up 1 base and J gave up 5 bases; unmatched junction bases: 4. CDR1 LGHNA and CDR2 YNFKEQ come from the germline V gene. The CDR3, as DNA: TGTGCCAGCAGCCAAGCCACTAGCGGGGGGGCCGAGACCCAGTACTTC. This sequence encodes CASSQATSGGAETQYF.

This clonotype was detected only a few times. This chain joins TRBV7-9 and TRBJ2-1, with unresolved D. This CDR3 has 13 residues. The germline gives CDR1 SEHNR, CDR2 FQNEAQ (reference sequence). Trimming stripped 5 bases from V and 13 bases from J, with 18 bases between. CDR3 region: CASSASRAASQFF. The CDR3 region has the DNA TGTGCCAGCAGCGCCTCACGGGCAGCGAGCCAGTTCTTC.

This clonotype showed up many times. This chain connects TRBV5-1 to TRBJ1-2; the D is unclear. The V gene's germline CDR1 is SGHRS and CDR2 YFSETQ. The CDR3 loop spans 17 amino acids. V lost 0 bases and J lost 8, with 23 bases in between. The DNA of the CDR3 is TGCGCCAGCAGCTTGGCCGGGGAGGCTCACCGATCCGGAGGCTACACCTTC. Protein product: CASSLAGEAHRSGGYTF.

This clonotype was recorded a few times. The chain couples TRBV9 to TRBJ2-2, with D hard to call. CDR3 length: 15 residues. With 0 bases removed from V and 6 bases from J, the gap between germline ends came to 12 bases. In germline, CDR1 is SGDLS, CDR2 YYNGEE. DNA of the CDR3: TGTGCCAGCAGCGTAGCGATCCAACCATCCGGGGAGCTGTTTTTT. Translating gives CASSVAIQPSGELFF.

Ten or more counts support this clonotype. The chain is built from TRBV12-3 or TRBV12-4 and TRBJ2-5, with D perhaps given as TRBD1 or TRBD2 (5 bases each). The CDR3 runs 15 residues. V shed 5 bases and J shed 4 bases, with 17 bases lying between them. As DNA, the CDR3 is TGTGCCAGCAGTCCTGGGACCCCCTCCCCAGAGACCCAGTACTTC. This gives the protein CASSPGTPSPETQYF.

The chain couples TRBV19 to TRBJ2-5, with 7 nucleotides matching TRBD1. This CDR3 region has 15 residues. J gave up 3 bases and V 0 bases, and 4 bases lay outside the gene matches. Germline V CDR1 and CDR2: LNHDA, SQIVND (reference sequence). The CDR3 nucleotides read TGTGCCAGTAGTATAGACACAACAGGGGAAGAGACCCAGTACTTC. It is translated as CASSIDTTGEETQYF.

This clonotype was seen more than once but under ten times. V is TRBV12-3 or TRBV12-4 and J is TRBJ1-1, with D perhaps TRBD1 (5 bases). The CDR3 is made up of 14 amino acids. V lost 5 bases, J lost 2 bases, and 12 bases lay in between. The CDR3 spells CASSVTVFNTEAFF. Here the CDR3 DNA reads TGTGCCAGCAGTGTGACAGTTTTTAACACTGAAGCTTTCTTT.

In its sample, this clonotype was seen many times. The chain uses TRBV10-3 and TRBJ2-3, with unresolved D. This CDR3 spans 12 amino acids. Germline-derived CDR1 and CDR2 are ENHRY and SYGVKD. Trimming took 6 bases from V and 2 from J, leaving 6 bases between them. For the CDR3, the DNA is TGTGCCATCAGGGTGGACACAGATACGCAGTATTTT. Its protein product is CAIRVDTDTQYF.